The source of this TCR beta chain is a study of technical replicates of blood from a few donors. Clones were read by immunoSEQ multiplex PCR, and TCRdb kept only the in-frame ones, dropping some. The sample includes about 89,000 clones, around 96% of them seen just once. The TCR originated in a human donor in good health. Sequencing was carried out using T cells isolated from PBMCs.

The CDR3 sequence is CASSYSSSGRTDTQYF. The CDR3 coding sequence is TGTGCCAGCAGTTACTCGTCTAGCGGGAGGACAGATACGCAGTATTTT. V usage is TRBV6-5 and J usage is TRBJ2-3, with TRBD2 matching over 11 bases. J gave up 3 bases and V 0 bases, and 2 bases lay outside the gene matches. The V gene's germline CDR1 is MNHEY and CDR2 SVGAGI. There are 16 residues in the CDR3.